Following are 4 T cell receptor beta chains from one sample sequenced in a study of tumor-infiltrating lymphocytes in primary liver carcinoma. From 500 to 600 ng of total RNA, TCR beta-specific cDNA was reverse-transcribed using a constant-region primer. ARM-PCR, slightly modified, supplied the TCR beta libraries through three nested multiplex PCR rounds. Each of the first two PCR rounds ran approximately 10 cycles with TRBV1-TRBV30 forward and C-beta reverse primers. TCRdb re-derived calls from the multiplex PCR reads in MiXCR, one entry per CDR3 protein. The sample contains about 99,000 distinct CDR3 sequences, more than 60% of which appear only once. Between about 20 and 30 mg of unsorted bulk tissue served as the source from which RNA and DNA were co-extracted. Sequencing was carried out using liver tumor tissue from sampling region 5. As for subset: tumor region T5, tumor centre. The receptors were sampled from a woman between 55 and 75 years old with primary liver carcinoma and hepatitis B virus infection.

In regard to this clonotype: At one boundary the junction diverges from the germline segment, which might be a read error. The rearrangement links TRBV9 to TRBJ1-6; 9 nucleotides align to TRBD1. The germline CDR1 and CDR2 sequences are SGDLS and YYNGEE. The CDR3 is 14 residues long. CDR3 coding DNA: TGTGACAGCAGCGGGACAGGGTATAATTCATCCCTCCACTTT. It yields the protein CDSSGTGYNSSLHF. Using reference TRBV9 and TRBJ1-6 for the parts outside the CDR3, the full variable domain is DSGVTQTPKHLITATGQRVTLRCSPRSGDLSVYWYQQSLDQGLQFLIQYYNGEERAKGNILERFSAQQFPDLHSELNLSSLELGDSALYFCDSSGTGYNSSLHFGNGTRLTVT.

In this sample, this clonotype turned up many times. This chain joins TRBV7-8 and TRBJ2-5; D is ambiguous. This CDR3 spans 15 amino acids. Trimming removed 1 base at V and 5 bases at J, with 14 bases between. Germline V lookup: CDR1 SGHVS, CDR2 FQNEAQ. The CDR3 region has the DNA TGTGCCAGCAGCTTAGGTTCCTGGTTCGGGGAGACCCAGTACTTC. Residues: CASSLGSWFGETQYF.

In regard to this clonotype: The junction does not match germline at one end; this may be a read error. The chain links TRBV11-3 to TRBJ2-7, with D unresolved. The CDR3 spans 16 residues. Germline CDR1 is SGHNT and CDR2 is YENEEA. The DNA for the CDR3 is TGTGACAGCACCTTAGAAAAAGGGCTCGGGCCCTACGAGCAGTACTTC. Its protein product is CDSTLEKGLGPYEQYF. The complete variable domain, with remaining parts taken from reference TRBV11-3 and TRBJ2-7, reads EAGVVQSPRYKIIEKKQPVAFWCNPISGHNTLYWYLQNLGQGPELLIRYENEEAVDDSQLPKDRFSAERLKGVDSTLKIQPAELGDSAVYLCDSTLEKGLGPYEQYFGPGTRLTVT.

Comment on this clonotype: Being one base from a much bigger clone, this may be a read error. The chain has TRBV30 and TRBJ1-1; 9 positions agree with TRBD1. Germline-derived CDR1 and CDR2 are GTSNPN and SVGIG (reference sequence). The CDR3 length is 16 residues. CDR3 nucleotides: TGTGTCTGGAGTGTACTGGGGACAGGGAAGAACACTGAAGCTTTCTTT. Amino acids: CVWSVLGTGKNTEAFF.